The 7 T cell receptor beta chains reported below all come from one sample, sequenced in a study of blood T cell repertoires in COVID-19. Method: immunoSEQ multiplex PCR; TCRdb's copy keeps in-frame clones and lacks some. The sample yields 90,000 to 100,000 clones, roughly 84% seen once. Sequenced: peripheral blood. These receptors came from a man between 70 and 80 years old with active or convalescent COVID-19.

The J gene is TRBJ1-2, the V gene TRBV28; D unresolved. CDR3 length equals 14 residues. Trimming took off 6 bases at V and 6 bases at J, with 17 bases between the two ends. Looked up from germline, CDR1 is MDHEN and CDR2 is SYDVKM. DNA of the CDR3: TGTGCCAGCAGATACGGAGGACTTACTGATGGCTACACCTTC. This translates into CASRYGGLTDGYTF.

This clone was detected once. The rearrangement joins TRBV9 to TRBJ1-3; 7 bases match TRBD1. The germline V gene encodes CDR1 SGDLS and CDR2 YYNGEE. The CDR3 is 17 residues long. Germline trimming cut 0 bases from V and 3 bases from J; bases unmatched to any gene: 9. The CDR3 DNA reads TGTGCCAGCAGCGTAGACCCTCAGGGGGAAGTTGGAAACACCATATATTTT. Translated, it gives CASSVDPQGEVGNTIYF.

The V call is TRBV7-2, the J call TRBJ2-5; D might be TRBD2 (6 bases). From germline, CDR1 is SGHTA and CDR2 FQGNSA. The CDR3 contains 14 residues. Trimming stripped 0 bases from V and 5 bases from J, with 10 bases between. The CDR3 DNA is TGTGCCAGCAGCTTAGCGAGGGCGGGGGAGACCCAGTACTTC. Its protein is CASSLARAGETQYF.

V is TRBV4-3 and J is TRBJ1-1, with 8 nucleotides matching TRBD1. Germline V gene sequence: CDR1 LGHNA, CDR2 YSLEER. The CDR3 consists of 15 residues. The J segment lost 0 bases and the V segment lost 5 bases, leaving 5 bases of the junction unmatched. CDR3 nucleotide sequence: TGCGCCAGCAGCACAGGACAGGGCGTGAACACTGAAGCTTTCTTT. As protein: CASSTGQGVNTEAFF.

This clone has only one observation. The chain has TRBV2 and TRBJ1-1; tentatively, D is TRBD1 (5 bases). Germline CDR1 SNHLY, CDR2 FYNNEI. This CDR3 contains 14 residues. V was clipped by 9 bases and J by 1 base, with 15 bases between them. The DNA for the CDR3 is TGTGCCAGTCGAATGCGGGGGTCGAACACTGAAGCTTTCTTT. It is translated as CASRMRGSNTEAFF.

The V and J genes are TRBV6-2 or TRBV6-3 and TRBJ2-1; a possible D gene is TRBD1 (6 bases). Trimming removed 6 bases at V and 9 bases at J, with 21 bases between. Germline CDR1 reads MNHEY; CDR2 reads SVGEGT. The CDR3 consists of 15 residues. The CDR3 bases are TGTGCCAGCAGCCCAGACAGGCTCTCGTTGGGTGAGCAGTTCTTC. Translated, it gives CASSPDRLSLGEQFF.

The J gene is TRBJ2-7, the V gene TRBV4-2, with TRBD1 identical over 10 bases. The V segment lost 2 bases and the J segment 6 bases; nucleotides outside the gene matches: 4. Per the germline V gene, CDR1 is LGHNA and CDR2 is YNFKEQ. This CDR3 contains 14 residues. In DNA form, the CDR3 reads TGTGCCAGCAGCCAACCGGACAGGGGGGGCGAGCAGTACTTC. Protein product: CASSQPDRGGEQYF.